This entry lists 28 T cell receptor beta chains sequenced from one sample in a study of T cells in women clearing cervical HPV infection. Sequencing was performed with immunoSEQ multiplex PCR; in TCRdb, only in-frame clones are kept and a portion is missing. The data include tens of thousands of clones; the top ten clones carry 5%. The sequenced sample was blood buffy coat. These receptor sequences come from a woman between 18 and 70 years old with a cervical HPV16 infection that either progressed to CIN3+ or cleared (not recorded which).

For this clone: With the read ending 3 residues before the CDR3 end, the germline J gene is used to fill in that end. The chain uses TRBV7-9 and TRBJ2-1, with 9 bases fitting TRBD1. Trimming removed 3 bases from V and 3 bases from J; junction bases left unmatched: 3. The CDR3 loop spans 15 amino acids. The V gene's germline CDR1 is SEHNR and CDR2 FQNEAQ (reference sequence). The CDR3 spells CASSFDRGNYNEQFF. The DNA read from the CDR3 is TGTGCCAGCAGCTTCGACAGGGGGAACTACAATGAG.

CDR3 DNA, as far as it was read: TGTGCCAGCCCCGTGGCGGGGCACTATAGCAATCAGCCC. Residues: CASPVAGHYSNQP. The full CDR3 reads CASPVAGHYSNQPQHF. V usage is TRBV7-6 and J usage is TRBJ1-5, with D maybe TRBD1 (5 bases). The sequence runs out 3 residues before the end of the CDR3; the remainder is reconstructed from the germline J gene. V dropped 8 bases and J dropped 0 bases, with 17 bases sitting between them. The CDR3 consists of 16 residues. Germline V gives CDR1 SGHVS, CDR2 FNYEAQ.

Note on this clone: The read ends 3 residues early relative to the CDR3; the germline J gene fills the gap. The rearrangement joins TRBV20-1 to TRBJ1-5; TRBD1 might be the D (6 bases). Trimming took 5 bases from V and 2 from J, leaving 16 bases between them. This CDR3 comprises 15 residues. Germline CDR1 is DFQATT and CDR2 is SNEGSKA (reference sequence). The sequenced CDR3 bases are TGCAGTGCTTCGAGGGGGGGACTGGGCAATCAGCCC. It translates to CSASRGGLGNQP. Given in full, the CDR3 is CSASRGGLGNQPQHF.

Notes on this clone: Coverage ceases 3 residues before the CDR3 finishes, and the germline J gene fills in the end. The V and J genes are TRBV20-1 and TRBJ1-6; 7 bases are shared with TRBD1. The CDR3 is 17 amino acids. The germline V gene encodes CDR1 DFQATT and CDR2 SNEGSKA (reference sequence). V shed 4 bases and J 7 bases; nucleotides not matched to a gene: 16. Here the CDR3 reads CSAKEPGQISLNSPLHF. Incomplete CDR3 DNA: TGCAGTGCTAAGGAACCGGGACAGATAAGTCTGAATTCACCC.

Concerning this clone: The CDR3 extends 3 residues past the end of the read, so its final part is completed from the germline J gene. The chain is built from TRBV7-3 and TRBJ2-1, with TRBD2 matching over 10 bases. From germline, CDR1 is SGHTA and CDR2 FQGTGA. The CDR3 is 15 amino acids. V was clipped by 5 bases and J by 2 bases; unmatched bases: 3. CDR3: CASSTSGGAYNEQFF. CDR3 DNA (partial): TGTGCCAGCAGCACCAGCGGGGGGGCCTACAATGAG. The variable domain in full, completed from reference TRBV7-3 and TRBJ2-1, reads GAGVSQTPSNKVTEKGKYVELRCDPISGHTALYWYRQSLGQGPEFLIYFQGTGAADDSGLPNDRFFAVRPEGSVSTLKIQRTERGDSAVYLCASSTSGGAYNEQFFGPGTRLTVL.

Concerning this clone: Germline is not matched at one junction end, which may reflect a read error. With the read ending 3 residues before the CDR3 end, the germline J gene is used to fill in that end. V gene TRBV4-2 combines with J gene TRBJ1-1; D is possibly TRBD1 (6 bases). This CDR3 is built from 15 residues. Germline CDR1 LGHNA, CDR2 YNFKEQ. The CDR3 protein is CASSQGWGLGTEAFF. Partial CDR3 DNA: TGCGCCAGCAGCCAGGGTTGGGGGCTGGGCACTGAA.

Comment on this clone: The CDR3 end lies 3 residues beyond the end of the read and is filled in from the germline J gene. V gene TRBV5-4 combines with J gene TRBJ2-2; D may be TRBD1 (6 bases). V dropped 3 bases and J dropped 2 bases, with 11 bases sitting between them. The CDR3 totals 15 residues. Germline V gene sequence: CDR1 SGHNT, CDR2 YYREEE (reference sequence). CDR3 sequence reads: CASSSGTTNTGELFF. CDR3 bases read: TGTGCCAGCAGCTCCGGGACAACCAACACCGGGGAG.

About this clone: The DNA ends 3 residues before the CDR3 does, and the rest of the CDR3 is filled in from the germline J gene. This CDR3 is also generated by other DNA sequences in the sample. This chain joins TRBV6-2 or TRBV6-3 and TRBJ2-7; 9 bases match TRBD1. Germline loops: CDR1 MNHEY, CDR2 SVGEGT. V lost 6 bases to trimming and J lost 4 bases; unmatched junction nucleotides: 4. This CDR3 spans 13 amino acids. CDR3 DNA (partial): TGTGCCAGCAGCCTTGGACAGGGGTACGAG. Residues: CASSLGQGYE. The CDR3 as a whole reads CASSLGQGYEQYF.

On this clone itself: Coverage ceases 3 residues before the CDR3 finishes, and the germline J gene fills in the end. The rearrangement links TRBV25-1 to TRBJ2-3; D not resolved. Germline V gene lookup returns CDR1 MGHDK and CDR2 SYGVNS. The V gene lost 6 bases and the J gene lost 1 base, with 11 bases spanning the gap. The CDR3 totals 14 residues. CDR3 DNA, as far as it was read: TGTGCCAGCAGAAGCTTGCTGGGCACAGATACG. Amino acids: CASRSLLGTDT. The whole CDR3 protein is CASRSLLGTDTQYF. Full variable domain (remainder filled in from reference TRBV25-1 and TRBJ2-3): EADIYQTPRYLVIGTGKKITLECSQTMGHDKMYWYQQDPGMELHLIHYSYGVNSTEKGDLSSESTVSRIRTEHFPLTLESARPSHTSQYLCASRSLLGTDTQYFGPGTRLTVL.

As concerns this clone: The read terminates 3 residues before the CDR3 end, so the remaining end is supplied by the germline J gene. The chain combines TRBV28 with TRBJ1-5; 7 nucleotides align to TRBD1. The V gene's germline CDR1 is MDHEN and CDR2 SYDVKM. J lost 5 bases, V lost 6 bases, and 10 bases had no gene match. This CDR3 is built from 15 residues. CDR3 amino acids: CASRSLRGDHQPQHF. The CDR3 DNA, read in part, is TGTGCCAGCAGGTCTCTCAGGGGGGATCATCAGCCC.

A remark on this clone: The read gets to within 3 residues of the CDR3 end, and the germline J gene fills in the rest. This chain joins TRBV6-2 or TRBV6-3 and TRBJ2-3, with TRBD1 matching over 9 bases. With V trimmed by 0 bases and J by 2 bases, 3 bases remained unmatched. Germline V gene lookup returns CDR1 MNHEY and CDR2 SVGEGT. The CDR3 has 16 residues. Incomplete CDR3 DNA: TGTGCCAGCAGTTACTCCGGGACAGGGCACACAGATACG. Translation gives CASSYSGTGHTDT. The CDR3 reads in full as CASSYSGTGHTDTQYF.

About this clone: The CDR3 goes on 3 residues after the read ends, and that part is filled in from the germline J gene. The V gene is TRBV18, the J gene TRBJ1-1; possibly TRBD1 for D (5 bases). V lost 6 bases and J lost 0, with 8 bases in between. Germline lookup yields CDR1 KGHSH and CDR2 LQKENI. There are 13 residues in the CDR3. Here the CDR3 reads CASSDSVNTEAFF. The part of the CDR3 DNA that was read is TGTGCCAGCTCCGACAGTGTGAACACTGAA.

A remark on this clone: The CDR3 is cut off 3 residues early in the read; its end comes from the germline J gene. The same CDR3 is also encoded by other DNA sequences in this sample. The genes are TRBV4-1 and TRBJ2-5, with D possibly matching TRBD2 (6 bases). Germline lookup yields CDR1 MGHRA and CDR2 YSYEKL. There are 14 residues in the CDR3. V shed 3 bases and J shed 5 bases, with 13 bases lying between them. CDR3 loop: CASSQGVGGETQYF. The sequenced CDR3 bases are TGCGCCAGCAGCCAGGGGGTTGGGGGGGAGACC.

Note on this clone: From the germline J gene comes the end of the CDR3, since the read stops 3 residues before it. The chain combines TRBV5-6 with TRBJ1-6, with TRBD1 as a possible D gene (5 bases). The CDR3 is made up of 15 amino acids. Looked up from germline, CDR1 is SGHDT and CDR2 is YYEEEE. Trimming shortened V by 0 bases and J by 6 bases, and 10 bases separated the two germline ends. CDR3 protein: CASSLDGALNSPLHF. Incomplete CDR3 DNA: TGTGCCAGCAGCTTGGATGGGGCTCTTAATTCACCC.

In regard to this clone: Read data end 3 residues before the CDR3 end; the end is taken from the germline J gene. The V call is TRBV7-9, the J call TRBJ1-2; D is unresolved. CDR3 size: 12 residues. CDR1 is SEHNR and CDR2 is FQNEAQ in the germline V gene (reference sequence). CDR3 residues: CASSLVNYDYTF. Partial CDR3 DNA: TGTGCCAGCAGCTTAGTAAACTACGAC.

CDR3 amino acids: CASSSAPQGLDVLFF. The part of the CDR3 DNA that was read is TGTGCCAGCAGCTCCGCCCCACAGGGGTTAGACGTG. The chain recombines TRBV7-9 with TRBJ2-2; 7 bases align to TRBD1. The read halts 3 residues ahead of the CDR3 end, with the missing end drawn from the germline J gene. Per the germline V gene, CDR1 is SEHNR and CDR2 is FQNEAQ (reference sequence). CDR3 length equals 15 residues. The complete variable domain, with remaining parts taken from reference TRBV7-9 and TRBJ2-2, reads DTGVSQNPRHKITKRGQNVTFRCDPISEHNRLYWYRQTLGQGPEFLTYFQNEAQLEKSRLLSDRFSAERPKGSFSTLEIQRTEQGDSAMYLCASSSAPQGLDVLFFGEGSRLTVL.

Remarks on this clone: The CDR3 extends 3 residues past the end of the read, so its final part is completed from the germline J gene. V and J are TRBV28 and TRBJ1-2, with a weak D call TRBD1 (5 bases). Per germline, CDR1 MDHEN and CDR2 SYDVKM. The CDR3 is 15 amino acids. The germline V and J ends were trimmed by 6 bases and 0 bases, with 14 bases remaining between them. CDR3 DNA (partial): TGTGCCAGCAGACCGACAGAAGTAGCTAACTATGGC. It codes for CASRPTEVANYG. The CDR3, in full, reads CASRPTEVANYGYTF.

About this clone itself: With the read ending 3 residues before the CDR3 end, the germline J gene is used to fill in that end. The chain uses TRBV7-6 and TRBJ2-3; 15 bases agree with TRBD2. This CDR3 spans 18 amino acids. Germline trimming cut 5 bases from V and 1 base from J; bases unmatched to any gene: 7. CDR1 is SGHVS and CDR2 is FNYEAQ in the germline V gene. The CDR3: CASSERTSGGGRTDTQYF. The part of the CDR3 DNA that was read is TGTGCCAGCAGCGAAAGGACTAGCGGGGGGGGCCGCACAGATACG.

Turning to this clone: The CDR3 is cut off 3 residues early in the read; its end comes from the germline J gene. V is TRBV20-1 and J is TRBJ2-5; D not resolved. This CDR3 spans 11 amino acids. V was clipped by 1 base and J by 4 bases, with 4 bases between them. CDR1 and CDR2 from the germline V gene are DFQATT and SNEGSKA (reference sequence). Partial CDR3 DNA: TGCAGTGCTAGAGTCTTAGAGACC. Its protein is CSARVLET. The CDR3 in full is CSARVLETQYF.

CDR3 protein: CASSPDSGGADEQFF. The CDR3 bases that were read are TGTGCCAGCAGCCCCGATAGCGGGGGGGCCGATGAG. V gene TRBV7-2 combines with J gene TRBJ2-1, with TRBD2 matching 11 bases. Read data end 3 residues before the CDR3 end; the end is taken from the germline J gene. The V segment lost 5 bases and the J segment 8 bases; nucleotides outside the gene matches: 8. The CDR3 sequence is 15 residues long. Germline V CDR1 and CDR2: SGHTA, FQGNSA.

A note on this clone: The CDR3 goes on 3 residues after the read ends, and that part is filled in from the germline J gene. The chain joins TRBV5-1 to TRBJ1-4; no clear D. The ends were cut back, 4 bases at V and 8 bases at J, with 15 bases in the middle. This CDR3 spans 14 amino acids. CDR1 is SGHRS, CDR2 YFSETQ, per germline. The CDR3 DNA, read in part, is TGCGCCAGCAGCCGGGGAGATTCTCAGGAAAAA. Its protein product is CASSRGDSQEK. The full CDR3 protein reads CASSRGDSQEKLFF.

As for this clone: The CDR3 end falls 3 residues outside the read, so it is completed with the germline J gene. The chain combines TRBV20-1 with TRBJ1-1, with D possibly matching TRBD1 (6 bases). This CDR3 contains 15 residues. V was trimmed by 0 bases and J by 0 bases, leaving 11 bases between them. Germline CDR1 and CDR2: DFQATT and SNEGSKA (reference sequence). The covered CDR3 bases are TGCAGTGCTAGAGATGGGACATCCATGAACACTGAA. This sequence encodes CSARDGTSMNTE. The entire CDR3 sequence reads CSARDGTSMNTEAFF.

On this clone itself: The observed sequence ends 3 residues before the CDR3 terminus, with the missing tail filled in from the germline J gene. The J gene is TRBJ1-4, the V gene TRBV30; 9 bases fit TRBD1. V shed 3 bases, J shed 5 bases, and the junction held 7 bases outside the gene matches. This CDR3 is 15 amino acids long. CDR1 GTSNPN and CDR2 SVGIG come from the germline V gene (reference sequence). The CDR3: CAWSPGTGKNEKLFF. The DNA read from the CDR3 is TGTGCCTGGAGCCCCGGGACAGGGAAGAATGAAAAA.

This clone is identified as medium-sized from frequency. Here the CDR3 reads CASSLAMGPGRGNTEAFF. CDR3 bases read: TGCGCCAGCAGCTTGGCCATGGGGCCGGGTAGGGGGAACACTGAA. This rearrangement joins TRBV5-1 to TRBJ1-1; a possible D gene is TRBD1 (5 bases). The CDR3 is cut off 3 residues early in the read; its end comes from the germline J gene. The germline gives CDR1 SGHRS, CDR2 YFSETQ. Trimming removed 0 bases from V and 1 base from J, with 19 bases in between. The CDR3 runs 18 residues. The variable domain in full, with the rest retrieved from reference TRBV5-1 and TRBJ1-1, is KAGVTQTPRYLIKTRGQQVTLSCSPISGHRSVSWYQQTPGQGLQFLFEYFSETQRNKGNFPGRFSGRQFSNSRSEMNVSTLELGDSALYLCASSLAMGPGRGNTEAFFGQGTRLTVV.

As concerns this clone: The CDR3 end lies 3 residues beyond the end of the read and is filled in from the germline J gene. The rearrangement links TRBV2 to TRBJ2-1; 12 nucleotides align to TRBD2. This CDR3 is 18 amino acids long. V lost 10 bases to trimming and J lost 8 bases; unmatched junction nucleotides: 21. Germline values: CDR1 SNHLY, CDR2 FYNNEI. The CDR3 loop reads CATPRLAGDYARGDEQFF. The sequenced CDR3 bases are TGTGCCACCCCTCGACTAGCGGGGGACTACGCCCGAGGGGATGAG.

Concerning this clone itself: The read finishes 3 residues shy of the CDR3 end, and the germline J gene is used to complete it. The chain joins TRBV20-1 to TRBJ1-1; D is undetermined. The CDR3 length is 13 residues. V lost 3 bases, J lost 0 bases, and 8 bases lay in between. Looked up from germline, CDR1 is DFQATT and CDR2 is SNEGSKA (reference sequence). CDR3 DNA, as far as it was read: TGCAGTGCTAGTTCTCTCCTGAACACTGAA. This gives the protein CSASSLLNTE. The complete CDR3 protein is CSASSLLNTEAFF.

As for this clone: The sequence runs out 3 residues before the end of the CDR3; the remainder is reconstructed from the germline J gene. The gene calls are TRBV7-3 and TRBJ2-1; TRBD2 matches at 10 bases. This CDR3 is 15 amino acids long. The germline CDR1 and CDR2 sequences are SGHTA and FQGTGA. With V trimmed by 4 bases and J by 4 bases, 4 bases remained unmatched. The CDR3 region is CASSSSGGVYNEQFF. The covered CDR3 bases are TGTGCCAGCAGCTCGAGCGGGGGGGTATACAATGAG.

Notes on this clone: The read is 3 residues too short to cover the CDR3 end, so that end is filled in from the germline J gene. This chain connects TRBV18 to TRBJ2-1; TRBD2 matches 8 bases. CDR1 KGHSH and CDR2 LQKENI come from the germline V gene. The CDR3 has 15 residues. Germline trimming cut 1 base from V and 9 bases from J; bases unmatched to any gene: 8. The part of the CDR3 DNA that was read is TGTGCCAGCTCACCACTGGCTCCGGGGGGGGTTGAG. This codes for CASSPLAPGGVE. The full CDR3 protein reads CASSPLAPGGVEQFF.